Listed below are T cell receptor beta chains from one sample, sequenced in a study of shared T cell receptors in the human thymus. TCRdb keeps only in-frame clones here, not all; method: immunoSEQ multiplex PCR. This sample yields approximately 400,000 clones, of which 85% to 95% are seen a single time; approximately 0.02% belongs to the top ten. Sequenced material: thymocytes. These receptors were obtained from a human donor. Each CDR3 is given without its conserved first and last residue. The order of the fields is V gene, J gene, D gene, CDR3 protein. D genes are given only for firm matches.

>TRBV11-2|TRBJ2-7|TRBD2
ASRLTSGATYEQY
>TRBV6-5|TRBJ1-2|-
ASGANYGYT
>TRBV6-5|TRBJ2-1|TRBD1
ASSYSWGQPYNEQF
>TRBV1|TRBJ2-7|-
TSSQAIPSGMSYEQY
>TRBV29-1|TRBJ1-1|-
SAQDGPNTEAF
>TRBV11-2|TRBJ2-7|-
ASSRGGLGPTAYYEQY
>TRBV7-2|TRBJ2-5|-
ASSLAGSKWDGQETQY
>TRBV20-1|TRBJ2-2|-
SAYTTGELF
>TRBV19|TRBJ2-3|-
ASKSGSRALTDTQY
>TRBV27|-|-
ASSLNGAGVYPYEQY
>TRBV28|TRBJ2-7|-
ASSPKEGLDYEQY
>TRBV28|TRBJ2-7|-
ASIPSGVNYEQY
>TRBV5-4|TRBJ2-7|TRBD2
ASSLTRGRTNEQY
>TRBV28|TRBJ2-5|TRBD2
ASSGRELETQY
>TRBV28|TRBJ2-7|TRBD2
ASSLPLAGGKQY
>TRBV4-1|TRBJ1-4|-
ASSQVGAGGKLF
>TRBV13|TRBJ1-6|TRBD1
ASRRNPGQGFYNSPLH
>TRBV6-5|TRBJ2-7|-
ASSSVYEQY
>TRBV13|TRBJ2-7|-
ASRFGARGHEQY
>TRBV15|TRBJ2-7|-
ATSRTPPRLASYEQY
>TRBV10-1|TRBJ1-2|-
ASSESEVEPYPTGYT
>TRBV6-4|TRBJ2-7|-
ASSVSRTAISEQY
>TRBV14|TRBJ1-1|TRBD1
ASSCGRDRDMNTEAF
>TRBV5-4|TRBJ2-7|TRBD2
ASSFTSGAIYEQY
>TRBV7-9|TRBJ1-4|-
ATTPGAGGNEKLF